The source of this T cell receptor (beta chain) is a study of T-cell memory formation after mild COVID-19. The V gene lost 1 base and the J gene lost 5 bases, with 17 bases spanning the gap. Germline CDR1 and CDR2: MGHRA and YSYEKL. CDR3 length: 17 amino acids. TCRdb re-called the 5' RACE reads through MiXCR, storing one row per CDR3 protein. The repertoire has around 210,000 distinct CDR3 sequences, 7.5% to 10% of them found once; the top ten carry roughly 4%. In this sample, this clonotype turned up a few times. This chain connects TRBV4-1 to TRBJ2-2, with a tentative D call TRBD2 (5 bases). Material for sequencing was PBMCs or a T cell subset sorted from them (not recorded which). The origin of this receptor is a man between 18 and 35 years old who had mild COVID-19 (a few samples of this study predate the infection). Cell type and time point are not known. The CDR3 spells CASSQATLRVGTGELFF. CDR3 bases: TGCGCCAGCAGCCAAGCTACTTTGAGGGTTGGGACCGGGGAGCTGTTTTTT.